The clone carrying this T cell receptor beta chain turned up a few times. Profiled with immunoSEQ multiplex PCR; TCRdb holds only in-frame clones, not every one. The sample has about 76,000 clones, 90% seen once; the top ten hold over 1.2%. V lost 3 bases, J lost 4 bases, and 3 bases lay in between. The CDR3 is made up of 12 amino acids. The germline gives CDR1 SGHNT, CDR2 YENEEA. This record comes from a study of blood T cell repertoires in COVID-19. The wider study: The study drew acute and convalescent COVID-19 samples from the United States, Italy and Spain.

The sequenced material came from peripheral blood. The source is a man aged 50 or older with acute or convalescent COVID-19. This chain connects TRBV11-3 to TRBJ2-2; no clear D gene. The CDR3 loop reads CASSFSTGELFF. Written as DNA, the CDR3 is TGTGCCAGCAGCTTCAGCACCGGGGAGCTGTTTTTT.